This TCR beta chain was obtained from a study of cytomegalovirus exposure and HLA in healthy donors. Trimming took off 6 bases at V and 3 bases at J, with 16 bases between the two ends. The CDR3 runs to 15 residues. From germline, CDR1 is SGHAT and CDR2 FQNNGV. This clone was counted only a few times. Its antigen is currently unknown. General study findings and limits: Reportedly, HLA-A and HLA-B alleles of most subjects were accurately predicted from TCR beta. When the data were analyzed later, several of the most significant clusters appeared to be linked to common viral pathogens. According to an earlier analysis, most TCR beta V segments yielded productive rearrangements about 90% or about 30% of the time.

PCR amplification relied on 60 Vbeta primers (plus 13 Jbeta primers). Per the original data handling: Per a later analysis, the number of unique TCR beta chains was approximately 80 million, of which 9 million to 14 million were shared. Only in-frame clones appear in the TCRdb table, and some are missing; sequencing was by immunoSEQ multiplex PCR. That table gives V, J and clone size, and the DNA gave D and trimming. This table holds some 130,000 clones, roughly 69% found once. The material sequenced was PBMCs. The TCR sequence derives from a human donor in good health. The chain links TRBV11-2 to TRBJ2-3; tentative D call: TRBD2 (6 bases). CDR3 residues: CASSPGLSETDTQYF. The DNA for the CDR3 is TGTGCCAGCAGTCCTGGACTATCCGAGACAGATACGCAGTATTTT.